This T cell receptor beta chain was retrieved from a study of blood T cells in healthy people across ages. Whole-study findings and limits: Unsorted PBMCs blocked a conclusive comparison of naive and antigen-experienced cells. Higher diversity, along with more naive CD4+ cells, distinguished long-lived donors from aged donors.

Each individual donor underwent a draw of about 11 milliliters of peripheral blood. There are a few counts of this clonotype. Its antigen remains unknown. The authors ran a second PCR of roughly 7 to 11 cycles using a sample-barcoded 5' primer and a J-beta primer mix. Per sample, CDR3-containing paired-end reads numbered at least 2.5 million. TCRdb reprocessed the 5' RACE reads with MiXCR, giving one entry per CDR3 protein. Here the sample spans some 1.7 million distinct CDR3 sequences, 28% being singletons. Sequencing was carried out using blood. The sequence came from a woman under 40 in good health.

CDR3 loop: CASSPRGGARTDTQYF. Written as DNA, the CDR3 is TGTGCCAGCAGCCCCCGGGGGGGGGCGAGGACAGATACGCAGTATTTT. The chain links TRBV7-9 to TRBJ2-3, with TRBD2 identical over 8 bases. CDR3 size: 16 residues. V was pared by 5 bases and J by 3 bases, with 10 bases of the junction left unmatched. Germline loops: CDR1 SEHNR, CDR2 FQNEAQ (reference sequence). The variable domain in full, with the rest retrieved from reference TRBV7-9 and TRBJ2-3, is DTGVSQNPRHKITKRGQNVTFRCDPISEHNRLYWYRQTLGQGPEFLTYFQNEAQLEKSRLLSDRFSAERPKGSFSTLEIQRTEQGDSAMYLCASSPRGGARTDTQYFGPGTRLTVL.